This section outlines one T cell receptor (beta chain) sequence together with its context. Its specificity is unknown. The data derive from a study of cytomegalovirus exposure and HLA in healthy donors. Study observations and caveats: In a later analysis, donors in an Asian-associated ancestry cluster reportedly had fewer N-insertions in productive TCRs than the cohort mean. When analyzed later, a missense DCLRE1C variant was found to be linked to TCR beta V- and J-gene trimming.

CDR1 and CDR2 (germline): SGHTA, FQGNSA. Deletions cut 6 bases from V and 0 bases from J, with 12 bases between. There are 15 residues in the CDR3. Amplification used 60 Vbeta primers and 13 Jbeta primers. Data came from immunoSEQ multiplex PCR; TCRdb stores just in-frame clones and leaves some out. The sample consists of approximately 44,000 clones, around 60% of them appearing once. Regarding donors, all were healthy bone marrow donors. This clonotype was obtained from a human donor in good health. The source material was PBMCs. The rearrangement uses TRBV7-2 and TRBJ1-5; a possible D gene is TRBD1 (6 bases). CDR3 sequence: CASRDSHYSNQPQHF. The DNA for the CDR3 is TGTGCCAGCAGGGACAGCCACTATAGCAATCAGCCCCAGCATTTT.